The source of this T cell receptor (beta chain) is a study of blood T cell repertoires in COVID-19. Germline V gene sequence: CDR1 SGDLS, CDR2 YYNGEE. V was shortened by 0 bases and J by 8 bases, with 11 bases between the two germline ends. This CDR3 is built from 14 residues. Clones were sequenced by immunoSEQ multiplex PCR, and TCRdb holds only the in-frame ones, with some missing. The table includes 45,000 to 50,000 clones, about four fifths detected once. The chain links TRBV9 to TRBJ1-4; D uncertain. Input material: peripheral blood. This sequence originates from a man aged 40-55 years with acute or convalescent COVID-19. The CDR3 region has the DNA TGTGCCAGCAGCGTAGGGCAGACACTCGAAAAACTGTTTTTT. The encoded protein is CASSVGQTLEKLFF.